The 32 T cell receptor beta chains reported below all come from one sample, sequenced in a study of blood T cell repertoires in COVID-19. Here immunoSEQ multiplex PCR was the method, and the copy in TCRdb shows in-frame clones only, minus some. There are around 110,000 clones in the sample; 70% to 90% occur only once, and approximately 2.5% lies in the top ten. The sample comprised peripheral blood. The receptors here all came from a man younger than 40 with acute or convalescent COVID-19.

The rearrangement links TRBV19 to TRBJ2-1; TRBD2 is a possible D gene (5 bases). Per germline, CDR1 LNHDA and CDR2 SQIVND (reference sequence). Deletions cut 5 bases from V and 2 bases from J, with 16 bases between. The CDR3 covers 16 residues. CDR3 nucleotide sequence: TGTGCCAGTAGTCCGATTTGGTTGGAGGCCTACAATGAGCAGTTCTTC. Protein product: CASSPIWLEAYNEQFF.

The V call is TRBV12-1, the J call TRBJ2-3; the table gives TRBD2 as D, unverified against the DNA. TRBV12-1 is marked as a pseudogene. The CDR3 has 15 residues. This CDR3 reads CASSSLAGGSNTQYF. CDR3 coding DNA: TGTGCCAGCAGCTCACTAGCGGGGGGGTCGAATACGCAGTATTTT.

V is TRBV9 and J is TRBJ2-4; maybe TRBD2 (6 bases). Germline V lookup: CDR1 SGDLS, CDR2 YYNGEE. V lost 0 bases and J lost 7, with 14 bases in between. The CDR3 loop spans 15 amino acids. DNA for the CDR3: TGTGCCAGCAGCGTAGAACCGGGGGAGAGCAACATTCAGTACTTC. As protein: CASSVEPGESNIQYF.

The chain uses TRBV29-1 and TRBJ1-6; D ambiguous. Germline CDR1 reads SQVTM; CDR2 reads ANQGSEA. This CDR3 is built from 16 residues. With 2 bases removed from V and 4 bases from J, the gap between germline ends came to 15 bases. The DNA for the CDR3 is TGCAGCGTTGAATGTTGGGCACCTTATTATAATTCACCCCTCCACTTT. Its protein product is CSVECWAPYYNSPLHF.

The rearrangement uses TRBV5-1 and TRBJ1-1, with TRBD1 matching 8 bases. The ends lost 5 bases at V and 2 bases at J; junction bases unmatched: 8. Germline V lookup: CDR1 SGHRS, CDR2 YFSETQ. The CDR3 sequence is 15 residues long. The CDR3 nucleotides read TGCGCCAGCAGTTTAGGGACAGGTAGTAACACTGAAGCTTTCTTT. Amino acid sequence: CASSLGTGSNTEAFF. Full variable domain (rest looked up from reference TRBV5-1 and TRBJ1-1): KAGVTQTPRYLIKTRGQQVTLSCSPISGHRSVSWYQQTPGQGLQFLFEYFSETQRNKGNFPGRFSGRQFSNSRSEMNVSTLELGDSALYLCASSLGTGSNTEAFFGQGTRLTVV.

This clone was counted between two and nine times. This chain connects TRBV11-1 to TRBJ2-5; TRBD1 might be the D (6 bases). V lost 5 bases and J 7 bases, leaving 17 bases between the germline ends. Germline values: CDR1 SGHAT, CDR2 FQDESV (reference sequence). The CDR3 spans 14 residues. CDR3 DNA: TGTGCCAGCAGCCCCGGACAGAGGGTTGGGACCCAGTACTTC. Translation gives CASSPGQRVGTQYF.

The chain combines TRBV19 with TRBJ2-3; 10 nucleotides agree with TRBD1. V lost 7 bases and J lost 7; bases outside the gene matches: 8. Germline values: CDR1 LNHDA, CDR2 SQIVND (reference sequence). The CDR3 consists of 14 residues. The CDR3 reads CASTSWDRGHTQYF. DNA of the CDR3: TGTGCCAGTACCTCCTGGGACAGGGGACATACGCAGTATTTT.

The CDR3 region has the DNA TGCAGTGCTAGTGGGCCAGGGGCCCAACCAAGGGCCATATATTTT. Its protein product is CSASGPGAQPRAIYF. The chain couples TRBV20-1 to TRBJ1-3; perhaps TRBD1 as D (6 bases). The germline V and J ends were trimmed by 3 bases and 11 bases, with 23 bases remaining between them. The V gene's germline CDR1 is DFQATT and CDR2 SNEGSKA (reference sequence). The CDR3 is 15 amino acids.

Here the CDR3 DNA reads TGTGCCAGCGGCCGGACTAGCGGCCAAGAGACCCAGTACTTC. Translated: CASGRTSGQETQYF. The chain has TRBV6-6 and TRBJ2-5; 10 bases line up with TRBD2. The germline V gene encodes CDR1 MNHNY and CDR2 SVGAGI (reference sequence). V lost 8 bases, J lost 1 base, and 4 bases stayed unmatched. The CDR3 covers 14 residues.

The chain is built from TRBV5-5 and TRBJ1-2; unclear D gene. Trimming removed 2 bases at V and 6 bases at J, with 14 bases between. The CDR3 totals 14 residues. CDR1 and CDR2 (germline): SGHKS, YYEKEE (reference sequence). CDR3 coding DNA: TGTGCCAGCAGCTTAGGCCGGAGGAATGATGGCTACACCTTC. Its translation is CASSLGRRNDGYTF. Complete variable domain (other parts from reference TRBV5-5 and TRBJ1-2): DAGVTQSPTHLIKTRGQQVTLRCSPISGHKSVSWYQQVLGQGPQFIFQYYEKEERGRGNFPDRFSARQFPNYSSELNVNALLLGDSALYLCASSLGRRNDGYTFGSGTRLTVV.

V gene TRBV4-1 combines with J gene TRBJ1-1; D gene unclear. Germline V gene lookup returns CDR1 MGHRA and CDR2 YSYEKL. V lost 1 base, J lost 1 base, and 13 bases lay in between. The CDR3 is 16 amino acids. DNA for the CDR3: TGCGCCAGCAGCCAAGGACCCCTCGGGGAGAACACTGAAGCTTTCTTT. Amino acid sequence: CASSQGPLGENTEAFF.

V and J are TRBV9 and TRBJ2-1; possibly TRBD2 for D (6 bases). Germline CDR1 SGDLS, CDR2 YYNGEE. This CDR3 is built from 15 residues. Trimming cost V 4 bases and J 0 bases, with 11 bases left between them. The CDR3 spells CASSPRDSSYNEQFF. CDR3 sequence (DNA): TGTGCCAGCAGCCCCAGGGACTCCTCCTACAATGAGCAGTTCTTC.

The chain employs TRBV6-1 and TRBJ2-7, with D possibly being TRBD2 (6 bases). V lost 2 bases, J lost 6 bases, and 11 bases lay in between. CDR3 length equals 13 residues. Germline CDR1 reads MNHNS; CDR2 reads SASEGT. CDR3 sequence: CASSESRRGEQYV. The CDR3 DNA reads TGTGCCAGCAGTGAAAGTAGGAGGGGCGAGCAGTACGTC.

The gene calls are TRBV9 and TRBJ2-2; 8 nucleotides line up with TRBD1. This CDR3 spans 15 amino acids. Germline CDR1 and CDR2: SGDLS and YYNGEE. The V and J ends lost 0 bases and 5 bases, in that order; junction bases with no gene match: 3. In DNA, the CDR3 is TGTGCCAGCAGCGTAGAGGGACAGGCGACCGGGGAGCTGTTTTTT. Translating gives CASSVEGQATGELFF.

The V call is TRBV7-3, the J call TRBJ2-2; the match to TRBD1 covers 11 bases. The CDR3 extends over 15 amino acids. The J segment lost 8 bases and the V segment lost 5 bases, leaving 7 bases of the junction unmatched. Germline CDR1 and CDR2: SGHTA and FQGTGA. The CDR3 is CASSPGQGASGELFF. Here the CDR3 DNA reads TGTGCCAGCAGCCCAGGACAGGGGGCGTCGGGGGAGCTGTTTTTT.

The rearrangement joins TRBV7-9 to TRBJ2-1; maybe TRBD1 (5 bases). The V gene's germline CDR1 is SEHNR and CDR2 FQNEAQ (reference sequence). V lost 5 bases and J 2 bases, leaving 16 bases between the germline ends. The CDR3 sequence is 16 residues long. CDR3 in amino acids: CASSRPGSPAYNEQFF. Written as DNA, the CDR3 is TGTGCCAGCAGCCGTCCAGGGTCCCCCGCCTACAATGAGCAGTTCTTC.

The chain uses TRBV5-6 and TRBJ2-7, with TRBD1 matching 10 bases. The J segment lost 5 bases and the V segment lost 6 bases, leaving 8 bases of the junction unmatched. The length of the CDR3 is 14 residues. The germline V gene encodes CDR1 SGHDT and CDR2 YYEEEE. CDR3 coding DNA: TGTGCCAGCACCCAGGGACAGGGGCTCCACGAGCAGTACTTC. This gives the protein CASTQGQGLHEQYF.

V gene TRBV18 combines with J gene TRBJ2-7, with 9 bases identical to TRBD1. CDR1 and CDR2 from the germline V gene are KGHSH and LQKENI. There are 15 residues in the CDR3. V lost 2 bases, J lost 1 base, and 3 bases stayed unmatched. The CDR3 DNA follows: TGTGCCAGCTCACCAAGTGGGACAGGGTCCTACGAGCAGTACTTC. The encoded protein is CASSPSGTGSYEQYF.

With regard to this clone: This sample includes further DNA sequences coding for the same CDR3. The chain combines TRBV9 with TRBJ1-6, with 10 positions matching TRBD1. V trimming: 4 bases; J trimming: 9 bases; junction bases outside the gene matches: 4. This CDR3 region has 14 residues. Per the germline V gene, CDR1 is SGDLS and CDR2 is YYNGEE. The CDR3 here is CASSPGQGFSPLHF. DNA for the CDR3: TGTGCCAGCAGCCCGGGACAGGGGTTTTCACCCCTCCACTTT.

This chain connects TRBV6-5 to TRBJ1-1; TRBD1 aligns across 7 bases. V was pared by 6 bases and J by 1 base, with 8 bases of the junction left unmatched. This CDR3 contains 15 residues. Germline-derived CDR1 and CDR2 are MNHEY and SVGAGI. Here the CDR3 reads CASSTLTGENTEAFF. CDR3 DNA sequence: TGTGCCAGCAGCACCCTTACAGGGGAGAACACTGAAGCTTTCTTT.

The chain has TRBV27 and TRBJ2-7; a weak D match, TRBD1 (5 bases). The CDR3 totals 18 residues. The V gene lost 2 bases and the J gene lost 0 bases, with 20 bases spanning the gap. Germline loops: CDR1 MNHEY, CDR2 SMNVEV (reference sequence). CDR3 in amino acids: CASSLNRKDQRSSYEQYV. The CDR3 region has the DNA TGTGCCAGCAGTTTAAACAGGAAGGATCAGAGATCCTCCTACGAGCAGTACGTC.

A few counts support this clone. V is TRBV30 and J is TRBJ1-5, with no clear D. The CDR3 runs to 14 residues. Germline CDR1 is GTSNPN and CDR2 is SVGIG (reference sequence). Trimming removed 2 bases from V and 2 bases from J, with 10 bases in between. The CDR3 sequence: CAWSIGVGNQPQHF. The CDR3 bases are TGTGCCTGGAGTATCGGGGTCGGCAATCAGCCCCAGCATTTT.

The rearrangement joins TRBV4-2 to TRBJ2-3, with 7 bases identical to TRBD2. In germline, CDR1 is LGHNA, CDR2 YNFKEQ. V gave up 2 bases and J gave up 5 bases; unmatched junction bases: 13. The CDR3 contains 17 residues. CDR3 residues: CASSQHPTSVPGDTQYF. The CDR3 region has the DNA TGTGCCAGCAGCCAACACCCCACTAGCGTTCCTGGAGATACGCAGTATTTT.

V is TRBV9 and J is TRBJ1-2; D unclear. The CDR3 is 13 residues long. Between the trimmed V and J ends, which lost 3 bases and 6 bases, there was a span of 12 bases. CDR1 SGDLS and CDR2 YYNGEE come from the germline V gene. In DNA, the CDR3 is TGTGCCAGCAGCGCCGCGGGGATTCATGGCTACACCTTC. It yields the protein CASSAAGIHGYTF.

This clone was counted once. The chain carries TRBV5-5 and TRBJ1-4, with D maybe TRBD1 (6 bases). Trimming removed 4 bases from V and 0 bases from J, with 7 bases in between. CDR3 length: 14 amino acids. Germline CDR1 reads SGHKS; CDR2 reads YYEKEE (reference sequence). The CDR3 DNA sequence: TGTGCCAGCAGCCACAGGGCAACTAATGAAAAACTGTTTTTT. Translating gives CASSHRATNEKLFF. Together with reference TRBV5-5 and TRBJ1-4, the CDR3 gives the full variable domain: DAGVTQSPTHLIKTRGQQVTLRCSPISGHKSVSWYQQVLGQGPQFIFQYYEKEERGRGNFPDRFSARQFPNYSSELNVNALLLGDSALYLCASSHRATNEKLFFGSGTQLSVL.

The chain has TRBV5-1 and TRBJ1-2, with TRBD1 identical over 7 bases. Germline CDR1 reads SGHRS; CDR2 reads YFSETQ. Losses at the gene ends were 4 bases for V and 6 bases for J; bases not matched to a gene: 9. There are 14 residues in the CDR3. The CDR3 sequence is CASSQGTGTDGYTF. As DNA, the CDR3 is TGCGCCAGCAGCCAGGGAACCGGGACAGATGGCTACACCTTC.

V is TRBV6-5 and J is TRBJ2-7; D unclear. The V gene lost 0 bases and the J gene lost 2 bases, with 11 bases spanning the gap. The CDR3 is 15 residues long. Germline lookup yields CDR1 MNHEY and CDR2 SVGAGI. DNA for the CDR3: TGTGCCAGCAGTTACTCGGTCACTGTAACCTACGAGCAGTACTTC. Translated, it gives CASSYSVTVTYEQYF.

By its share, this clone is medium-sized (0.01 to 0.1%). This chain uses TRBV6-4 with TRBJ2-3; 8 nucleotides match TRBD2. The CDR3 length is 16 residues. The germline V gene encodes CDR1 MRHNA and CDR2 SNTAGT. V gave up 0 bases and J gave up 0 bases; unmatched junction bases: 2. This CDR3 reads CASSDSAGGSTDTQYF. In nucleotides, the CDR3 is TGTGCCAGCAGTGACTCTGCGGGGGGTAGCACAGATACGCAGTATTTT.

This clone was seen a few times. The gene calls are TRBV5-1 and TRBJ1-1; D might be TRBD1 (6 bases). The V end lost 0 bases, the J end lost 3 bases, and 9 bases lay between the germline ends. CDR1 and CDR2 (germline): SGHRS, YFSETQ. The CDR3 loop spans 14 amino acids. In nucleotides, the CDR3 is TGCGCCAGCAGCTTGGCCGGACAGCACACTGAAGCTTTCTTT. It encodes CASSLAGQHTEAFF.

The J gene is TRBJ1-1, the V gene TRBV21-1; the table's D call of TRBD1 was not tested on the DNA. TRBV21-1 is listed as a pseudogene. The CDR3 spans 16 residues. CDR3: CASSTRQGAECTEAFF. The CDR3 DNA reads TGTGCTTCCTCAACAAGGCAGGGGGCCGAGTGCACTGAAGCTTTCTTT.

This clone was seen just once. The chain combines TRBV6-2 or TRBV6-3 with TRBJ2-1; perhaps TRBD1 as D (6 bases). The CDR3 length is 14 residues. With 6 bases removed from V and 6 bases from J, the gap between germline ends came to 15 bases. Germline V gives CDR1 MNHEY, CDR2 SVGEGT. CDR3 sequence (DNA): TGTGCCAGCAGCGGACAGCCCCTATTCAATGAGCAGTTCTTC. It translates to CASSGQPLFNEQFF.

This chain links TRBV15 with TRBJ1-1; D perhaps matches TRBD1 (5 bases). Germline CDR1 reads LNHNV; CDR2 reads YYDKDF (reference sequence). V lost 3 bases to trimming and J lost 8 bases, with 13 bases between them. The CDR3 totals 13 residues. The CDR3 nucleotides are TGTGCCACCAGCAGCGGGTCCAGGGCAGAAGCTTTCTTT. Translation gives CATSSGSRAEAFF.